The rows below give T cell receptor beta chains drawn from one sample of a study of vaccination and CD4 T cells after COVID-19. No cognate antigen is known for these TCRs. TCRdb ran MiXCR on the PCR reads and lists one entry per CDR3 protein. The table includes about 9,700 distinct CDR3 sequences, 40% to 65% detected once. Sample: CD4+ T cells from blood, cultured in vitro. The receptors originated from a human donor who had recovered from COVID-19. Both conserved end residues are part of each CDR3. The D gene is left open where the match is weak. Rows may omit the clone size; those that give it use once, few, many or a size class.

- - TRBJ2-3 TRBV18 TGTGCCAGCTCACTCGAGATGACCGGCACGCAGTATTTT CASSLEMTGTQYF
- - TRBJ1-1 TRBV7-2 TGTGCCAGCAGCTTAGAGGGTAGGCAAACTGAAGCTTTCTTT CASSLEGRQTEAFF
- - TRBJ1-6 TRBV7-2 TGTGCCAGCAGCTCCCGACGGGATAATTCACCCCTCCACTTT CASSSRRDNSPLHF
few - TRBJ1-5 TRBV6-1 TGTGCCAGCAGTGAAGTTTCTAACGGCCACAATCAGCCCCAGCATTTT CASSEVSNGHNQPQHF
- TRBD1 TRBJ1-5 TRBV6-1 TGTGCCAGCAGCCGCGGACAGGGTTATCAGCCCCAGCATTTT CASSRGQGYQPQHF
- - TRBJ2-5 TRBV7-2 TGTGCCAGCAGCCCGTGGTGGGGGCAGGAGACCCAGTACTTC CASSPWWGQETQYF
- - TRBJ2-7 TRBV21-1 TGTGCCAGCAGCGGGTTGACTAGCAGATACGAGCAGTACTTC CASSGLTSRYEQYF
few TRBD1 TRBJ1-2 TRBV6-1 TGTGCCAGCAGTCCCAACAGGGGTGAAGGCTATGGCTACACCTTC CASSPNRGEGYGYTF
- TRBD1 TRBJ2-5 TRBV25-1 TGTGCCAGCAGTGAGGTGACAGGGCGAGGTCAAGAGACCCAGTACTTC CASSEVTGRGQETQYF
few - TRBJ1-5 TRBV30 TGTGCCTGGAGTGTAGGGGACAATCAGCCCCAGCATTTT CAWSVGDNQPQHF
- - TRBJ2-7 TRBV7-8 TGTGCCAGCTCTGACAGGAGCTACGAGCAGTACTTC CASSDRSYEQYF
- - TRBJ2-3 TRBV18 TGTGCCAGCTCACCAAGGGACTTATATACGCAGTATTTT CASSPRDLYTQYF
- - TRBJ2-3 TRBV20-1 TGCAGTGCCCCGGGCGGATACACAGATACGCAGTATTTT CSAPGGYTDTQYF